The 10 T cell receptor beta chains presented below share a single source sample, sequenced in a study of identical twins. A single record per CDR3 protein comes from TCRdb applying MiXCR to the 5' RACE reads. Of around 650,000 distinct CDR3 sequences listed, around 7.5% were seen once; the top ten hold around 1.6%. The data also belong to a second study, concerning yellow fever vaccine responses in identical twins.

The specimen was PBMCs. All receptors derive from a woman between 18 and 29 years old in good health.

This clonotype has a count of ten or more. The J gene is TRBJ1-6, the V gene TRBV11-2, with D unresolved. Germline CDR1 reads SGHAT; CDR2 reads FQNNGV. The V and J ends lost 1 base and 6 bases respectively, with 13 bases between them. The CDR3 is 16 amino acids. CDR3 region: CASSLGAANINSPLHF. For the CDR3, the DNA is TGTGCCAGCAGCTTAGGGGCCGCGAACATTAATTCACCCCTCCACTTT.

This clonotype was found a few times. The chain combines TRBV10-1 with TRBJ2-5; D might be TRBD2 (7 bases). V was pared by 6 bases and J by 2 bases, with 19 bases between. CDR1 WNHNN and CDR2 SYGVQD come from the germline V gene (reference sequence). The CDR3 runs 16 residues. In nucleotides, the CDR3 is TGCGCCAGCAGCCCAGTCGCGGGGGCGGAACAAGAGACCCAGTACTTC. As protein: CASSPVAGAEQETQYF.

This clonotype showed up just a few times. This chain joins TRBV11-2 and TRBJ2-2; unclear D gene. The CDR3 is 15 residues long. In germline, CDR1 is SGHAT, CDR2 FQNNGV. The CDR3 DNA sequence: TGTGCAGAAGGTTTCTGGTTGGGGAACACCGGGGAGCTGTTTTTT. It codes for CAEGFWLGNTGELFF.

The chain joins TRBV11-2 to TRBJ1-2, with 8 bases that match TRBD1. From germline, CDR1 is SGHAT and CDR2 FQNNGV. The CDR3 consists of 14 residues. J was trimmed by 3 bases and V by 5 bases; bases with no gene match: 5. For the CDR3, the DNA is TGTGCCAGCAGCGTCCGACAGGGGCACTATGGCTACACCTTC. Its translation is CASSVRQGHYGYTF.

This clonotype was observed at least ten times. CDR3 sequence reads: CASSLVAGYGYTF. The CDR3 coding sequence is TGCGCCAGCAGCTTGGTGGCAGGTTATGGCTACACCTTC. The V gene is TRBV5-1, the J gene TRBJ1-2; D remains ambiguous. The CDR3 length is 13 residues. Germline V CDR1 and CDR2: SGHRS, YFSETQ. V lost 0 bases to trimming and J lost 5 bases, with 8 bases between them.

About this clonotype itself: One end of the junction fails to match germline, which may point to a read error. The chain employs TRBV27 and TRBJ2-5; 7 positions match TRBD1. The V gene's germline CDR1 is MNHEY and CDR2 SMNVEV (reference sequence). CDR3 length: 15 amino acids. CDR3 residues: CASSSGGAVWETQYF. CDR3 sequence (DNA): TGTGCCAGTAGTTCAGGGGGAGCCGTATGGGAGACCCAGTACTTC.

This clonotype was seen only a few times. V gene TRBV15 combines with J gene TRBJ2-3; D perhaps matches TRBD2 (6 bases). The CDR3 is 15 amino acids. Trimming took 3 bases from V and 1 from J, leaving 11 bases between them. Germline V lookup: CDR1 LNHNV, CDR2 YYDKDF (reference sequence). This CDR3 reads CATSSPGAGTDTQYF. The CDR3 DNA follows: TGTGCCACCAGCAGTCCGGGAGCGGGCACAGATACGCAGTATTTT.

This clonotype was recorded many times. This chain's CDR3 is CASSPNPSRVTDTQYF. In nucleotides, the CDR3 is TGTGCCAGCAGTCCCAACCCGAGCAGGGTAACAGATACGCAGTATTTT. The chain joins TRBV6-4 to TRBJ2-3, with a tentative D call TRBD1 (5 bases). CDR3 size: 16 residues. Germline V gene data show CDR1 as MRHNA and CDR2 as SNTAGT. V was trimmed by 5 bases and J by 3 bases, leaving 18 bases between them.

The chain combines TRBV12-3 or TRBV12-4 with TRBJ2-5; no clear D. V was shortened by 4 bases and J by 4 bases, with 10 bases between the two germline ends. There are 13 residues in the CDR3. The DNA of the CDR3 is TGTGCCAGCAGTTCCGATCACCCAGAGACCCAGTACTTC. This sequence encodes CASSSDHPETQYF.

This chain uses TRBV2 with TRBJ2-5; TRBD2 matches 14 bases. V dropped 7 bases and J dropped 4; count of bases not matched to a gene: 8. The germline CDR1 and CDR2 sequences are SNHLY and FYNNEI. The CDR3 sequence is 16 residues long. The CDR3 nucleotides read TGTGCCAGCAAAGAAGGACTAGCGGGGGGAAGAGAGACCCAGTACTTC. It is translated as CASKEGLAGGRETQYF.